Listed below are T cell receptor beta chains from one sample, sequenced in a study of PD-L1 blockade in urothelial cancer. The table came from immunoSEQ multiplex PCR; TCRdb's copy has only in-frame clones and leaves some out. The sample contains about 56,000 clones, around 86% of which appear only once. This specimen consisted of PBMCs, obtained around atezolizumab (anti-PD-L1) treatment. The receptors stem from a man aged 65 to 85 with urothelial cancer. Each CDR3 is given with its conserved first and last residue. The D gene is left open where the match is weak. Rows give clone size only sometimes, using once, few, many, or a class for an expanded clone.

v_gene	abundance	d_gene	j_gene	CDR3aa	CDR3nt
TRBV27	.	.	TRBJ2-5	CASSVGTGGGTQYF	TGTGCCAGCAGTGTTGGGACAGGCGGGGGCACCCAGTACTTC
TRBV12-5	.	.	TRBJ2-7	CASGSTGIEQYF	TGTGCTAGTGGTTCCACAGGAATAGAACAGTACTTC
TRBV18	.	.	TRBJ2-1	CASSQQEYNEQFF	TGTGCCAGCTCACAACAGGAATACAATGAGCAGTTCTTC
TRBV6-5	.	.	TRBJ2-4	CASSYSLGGRNIQYF	TGTGCCAGCAGTTACTCCCTGGGGGGGCGGAACATTCAGTACTTC
TRBV18	once	TRBD1	TRBJ1-2	CASSTGTGDYGYTF	TGTGCCAGCTCAACGGGGACAGGGGACTATGGCTACACCTTC
TRBV30	.	.	TRBJ2-5	CAWGKGLRETQYF	TGTGCCTGGGGCAAGGGACTTAGAGAGACCCAGTACTTC
TRBV28	.	TRBD2	TRBJ2-3	CASSSPSGSHRYAYF	TGTGCCAGCAGTTCCCCTAGCGGATCTCACAGATACGCGTATTTT
TRBV4-1	.	.	TRBJ1-1	CASSQEAQGDLPEAFF	TGCGCCAGCAGCCAAGAAGCACAAGGGGACTTACCAGAAGCTTTCTTT
TRBV7-9	.	.	TRBJ1-4	CASSLGHFEKLFF	TGTGCCAGCAGCTTAGGACACTTTGAAAAACTGTTTTTT
TRBV14	once	.	TRBJ2-1	CASSQVSPEQFF	TGTGCCAGCAGCCAAGTTAGCCCTGAGCAGTTCTTC
TRBV7-6	.	TRBD1	TRBJ2-7	CASSLRGVSDRVYEQYF	TGTGCCAGCAGCTTAAGAGGCGTGTCGGACAGGGTTTACGAGCAGTACTTC
TRBV6-4	.	.	TRBJ1-5	CASSEDSPSPQHF	TGTGCCAGCAGTGAGGACAGCCCGTCGCCCCAGCATTTT
TRBV7-2	.	.	TRBJ2-6	CASSLVGGTGANVLTF	TGTGCCAGCAGCTTAGTAGGGGGAACTGGGGCCAACGTCCTGACTTTC
TRBV18	.	.	TRBJ2-7	CASSRVTVLSYEQYF	TGTGCCAGCTCAAGAGTTACAGTCCTCTCCTACGAGCAGTACTTC
TRBV9	.	.	TRBJ2-3	CASSVGAVPRGTQYF	TGTGCCAGCAGCGTAGGGGCAGTTCCTCGGGGTACGCAGTATTTT
TRBV5-6	.	TRBD2	TRBJ2-4	CASSLLAGVQYF	TGTGCCAGCAGCTTACTAGCGGGAGTTCAGTACTTC
TRBV12-5	.	.	TRBJ2-1	CASGFQEGDEQFF	TGTGCTAGTGGTTTTCAGGAGGGAGATGAGCAGTTCTTC
TRBV29-1	.	TRBD2	TRBJ2-3	CSGGGDTQYF	TGCAGCGGGGGGGGAGATACGCAGTATTTT
TRBV27	.	.	TRBJ2-5	CASSSQSAETQYF	TGTGCCAGCAGTTCCCAGTCTGCAGAGACCCAGTACTTC
TRBV18	.	TRBD1	TRBJ1-1	CASSPDRGMNTEAFF	TGTGCCAGCTCACCGGACAGGGGCATGAACACTGAAGCTTTCTTT
TRBV10-1	.	TRBD2	TRBJ2-5	CASSVGGRETQYF	TGCGCCAGCAGTGTGGGGGGGAGAGAGACCCAGTACTTC
TRBV19	once	.	TRBJ2-7	CASSINRRSYEQYF	TGTGCCAGTAGTATCAACAGGCGGTCCTACGAGCAGTACTTC
TRBV21-1	many	.	TRBJ2-6	CASSLPGPGGPSGANVLTF	TGTGCCAGCAGCCTTCCAGGCCCAGGGGGTCCCTCTGGGGCCAACGTCCTGACTTTC
TRBV6-1	.	TRBD1	TRBJ1-5	CASSEADRDANQPQHF	TGTGCCAGCAGTGAAGCGGACAGGGACGCCAATCAGCCCCAGCATTTT
TRBV2	.	.	TRBJ2-1	CASSDGKRYNEQFF	TGTGCCAGCAGTGACGGGAAGAGGTACAATGAGCAGTTCTTC
TRBV21-1	.	.	TRBJ2-2	CASSPRSFSGRELFF	TGTGCCAGCAGCCCCCGATCGTTTAGCGGGAGGGAGCTGTTTTTT